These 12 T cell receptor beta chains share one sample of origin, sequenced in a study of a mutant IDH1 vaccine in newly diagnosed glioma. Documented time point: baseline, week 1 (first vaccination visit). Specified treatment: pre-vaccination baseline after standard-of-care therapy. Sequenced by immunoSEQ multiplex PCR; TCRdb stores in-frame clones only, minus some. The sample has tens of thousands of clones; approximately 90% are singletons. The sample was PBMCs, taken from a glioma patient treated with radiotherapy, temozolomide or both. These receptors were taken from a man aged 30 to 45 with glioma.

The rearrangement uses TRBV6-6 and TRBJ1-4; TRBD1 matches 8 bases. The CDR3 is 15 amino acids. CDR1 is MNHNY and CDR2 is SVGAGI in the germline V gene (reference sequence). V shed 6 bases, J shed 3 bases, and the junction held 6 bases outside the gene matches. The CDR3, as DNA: TGTGCCAGCAGCCCACAGGGGGGGCCTAATGAAAAACTGTTTTTT. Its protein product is CASSPQGGPNEKLFF.

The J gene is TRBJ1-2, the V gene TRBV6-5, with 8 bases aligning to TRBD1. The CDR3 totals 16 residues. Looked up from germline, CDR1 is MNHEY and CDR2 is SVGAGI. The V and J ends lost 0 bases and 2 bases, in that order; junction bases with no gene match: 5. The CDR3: CASSYSGYRGNYGYTF. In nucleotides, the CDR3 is TGTGCCAGCAGTTACTCGGGGTACAGGGGGAACTATGGCTACACCTTC.

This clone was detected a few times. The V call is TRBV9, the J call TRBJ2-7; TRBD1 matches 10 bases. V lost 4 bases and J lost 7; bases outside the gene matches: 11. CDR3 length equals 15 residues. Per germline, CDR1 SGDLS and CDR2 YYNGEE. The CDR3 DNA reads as TGTGCCAGCAGCCCGAGACGACAGGGGGCGAGAGAGCAGTACTTC. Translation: CASSPRRQGAREQYF.

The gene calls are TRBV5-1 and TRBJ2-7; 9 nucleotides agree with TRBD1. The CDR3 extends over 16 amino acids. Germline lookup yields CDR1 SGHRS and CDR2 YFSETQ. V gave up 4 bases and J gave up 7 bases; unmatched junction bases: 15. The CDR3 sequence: CASSPEQGARSEEQYF. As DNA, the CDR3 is TGCGCCAGCAGCCCCGAACAGGGGGCGCGGTCGGAAGAGCAGTACTTC.

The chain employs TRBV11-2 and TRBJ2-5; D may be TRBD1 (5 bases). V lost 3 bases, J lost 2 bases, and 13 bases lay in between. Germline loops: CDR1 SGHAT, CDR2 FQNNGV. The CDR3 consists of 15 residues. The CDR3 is CASSFPWGSQETQYF. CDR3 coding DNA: TGTGCCAGCAGCTTCCCCTGGGGCAGTCAAGAGACCCAGTACTTC. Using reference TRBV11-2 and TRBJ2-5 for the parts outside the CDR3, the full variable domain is EAGVAQSPRYKIIEKRQSVAFWCNPISGHATLYWYQQILGQGPKLLIQFQNNGVVDDSQLPKDRFSAERLKGVDSTLKIQPAKLEDSAVYLCASSFPWGSQETQYFGPGTRLLVL.

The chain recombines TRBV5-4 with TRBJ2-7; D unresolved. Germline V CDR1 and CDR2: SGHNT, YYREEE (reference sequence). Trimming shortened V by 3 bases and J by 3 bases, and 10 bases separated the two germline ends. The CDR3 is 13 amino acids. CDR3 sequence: CASSSGRVYEQYF. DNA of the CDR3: TGTGCCAGCAGCTCTGGTCGGGTCTACGAGCAGTACTTC.

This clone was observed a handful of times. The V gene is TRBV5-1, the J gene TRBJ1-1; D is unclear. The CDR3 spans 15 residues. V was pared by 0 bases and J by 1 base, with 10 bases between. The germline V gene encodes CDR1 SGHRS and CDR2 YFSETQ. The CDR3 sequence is CASSLGHGQNTEAFF. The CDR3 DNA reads TGCGCCAGCAGCTTGGGTCACGGTCAGAACACTGAAGCTTTCTTT.

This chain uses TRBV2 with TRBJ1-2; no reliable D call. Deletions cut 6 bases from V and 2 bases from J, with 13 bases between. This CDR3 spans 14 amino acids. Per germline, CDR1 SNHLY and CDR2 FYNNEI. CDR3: CASSTPGPNYGYTF. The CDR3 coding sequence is TGTGCCAGCAGCACTCCGGGCCCCAACTATGGCTACACCTTC.

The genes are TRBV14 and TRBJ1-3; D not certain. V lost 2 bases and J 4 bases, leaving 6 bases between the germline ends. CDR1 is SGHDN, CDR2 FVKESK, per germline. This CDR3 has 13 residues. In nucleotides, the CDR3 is TGTGCCAGCAGCCAATTAACGGGAAACACCATATATTTT. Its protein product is CASSQLTGNTIYF.

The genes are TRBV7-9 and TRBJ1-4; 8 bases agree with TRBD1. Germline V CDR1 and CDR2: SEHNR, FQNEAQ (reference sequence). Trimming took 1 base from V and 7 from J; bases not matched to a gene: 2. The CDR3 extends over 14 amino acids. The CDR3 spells CASSLGDRSEKLFF. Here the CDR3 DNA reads TGTGCCAGCAGCTTAGGGGACAGGAGTGAAAAACTGTTTTTT.

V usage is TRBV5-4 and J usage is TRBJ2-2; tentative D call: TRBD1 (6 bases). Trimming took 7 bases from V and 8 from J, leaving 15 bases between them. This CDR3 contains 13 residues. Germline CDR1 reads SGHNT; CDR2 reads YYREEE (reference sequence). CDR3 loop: CASRNRDWGELFF. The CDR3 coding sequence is TGTGCCAGCCGAAACAGGGATTGGGGGGAGCTGTTTTTT.

CDR3 DNA sequence: TGCAGCGTTGTCGGGACAGGAGCCTACGAGCAGTACTTC. Its translation is CSVVGTGAYEQYF. The J gene is TRBJ2-7, the V gene TRBV29-1, with TRBD1 identical over 8 bases. V trimming: 4 bases; J trimming: 2 bases; junction bases outside the gene matches: 4. The CDR3 is 13 amino acids. CDR1 and CDR2 from the germline V gene are SQVTM and ANQGSEA.